The 18 T cell receptor beta chains below were found in one sample sequenced in a study of CD8+CD57+ T cells in acquired aplastic anemia. Previously, flow cytometry had revealed CD8+CD57+ cell expansion in the patients chosen for sequencing. It was genomic DNA that served as the template for profiling TCR beta VDJ and CDR3. TCRdb independently ran MiXCR on the reads; one entry per CDR3 protein. The table includes roughly 500,000 distinct CDR3 sequences, around 30% detected once. Sequenced input: sorted CD4+, CD8+, or CD8+CD57+ T cells (not recorded which) from PBMCs. These receptors were obtained from a human donor with aplastic anemia.

This clonotype has at least ten counts. This rearrangement joins TRBV20-1 to TRBJ2-7; 7 nucleotides agree with TRBD2. Germline V lookup: CDR1 DFQATT, CDR2 SNEGSKA (reference sequence). This CDR3 is 14 amino acids long. Trimming cost V 1 base and J 3 bases; bases outside gene matches: 6. CDR3 sequence: CSARVPGGIYEQYF. As DNA, the CDR3 is TGCAGTGCTAGAGTTCCGGGAGGAATCTACGAGCAGTACTTC.

The chain employs TRBV20-1 and TRBJ2-7, with D possibly being TRBD1 (5 bases). The V end lost 1 base, the J end lost 0 bases, and 22 bases lay between the germline ends. This CDR3 has 18 amino acids. The germline CDR1 and CDR2 sequences are DFQATT and SNEGSKA (reference sequence). The CDR3 region has the DNA TGCAGTGCTAGAGTCAGGGTCCCCCAGGGTGTGAGCTCCTACGAGCAGTACTTC. This encodes CSARVRVPQGVSSYEQYF.

This clonotype was counted many times. The chain combines TRBV15 with TRBJ1-1; D possibly corresponds to TRBD1 (5 bases). The germline V gene has CDR1 LNHNV and CDR2 YYDKDF (reference sequence). The CDR3 is 12 amino acids. Trimming cost V 9 bases and J 0 bases, with 8 bases left between them. CDR3: CATGTVNTEAFF. CDR3 in DNA: TGTGCCACAGGGACGGTGAACACTGAAGCTTTCTTT.

The sample holds many counts of this clonotype. The V and J genes are TRBV15 and TRBJ2-2; D perhaps matches TRBD2 (5 bases). The length of the CDR3 is 14 residues. Germline CDR1 is LNHNV and CDR2 is YYDKDF (reference sequence). The V end lost 5 bases, the J end lost 7 bases, and 14 bases lay between the germline ends. CDR3 region: CATSGRDYGGELFF. The CDR3 DNA follows: TGTGCCACCAGCGGCCGGGATTACGGCGGGGAGCTGTTTTTT.

V is TRBV10-3 and J is TRBJ2-3; D tentatively fits TRBD1 or TRBD2 (6 bases each). Germline V gene sequence: CDR1 ENHRY, CDR2 SYGVKD. V was cut by 6 bases and J by 0 bases, with 10 bases left in between. This CDR3 is built from 14 residues. The CDR3 sequence is CAIREGVSTDTQYF. The CDR3 DNA reads as TGTGCCATCAGGGAGGGGGTAAGCACAGATACGCAGTATTTT.

The chain couples TRBV10-3 to TRBJ2-2, with D possibly being TRBD1 (5 bases). V lost 10 bases, J lost 1 base, and 19 bases lay in between. CDR3 size: 16 residues. Germline loops: CDR1 ENHRY, CDR2 SYGVKD. The CDR3 region has the DNA TGTGCCAGCAGCCACAGGACCGGCCTGAACACCGGGGAGCTGTTTTTT. Its protein is CASSHRTGLNTGELFF.

This chain links TRBV5-1 with TRBJ2-7, with TRBD2 matching 7 bases. This CDR3 has 14 residues. Trimming took 4 bases from V and 3 from J; bases not matched to a gene: 7. CDR1 is SGHRS and CDR2 is YFSETQ in the germline V gene. The chain's CDR3 is CASSRGGGGYEQYF. CDR3 sequence (DNA): TGCGCCAGCAGCCGGGGCGGCGGGGGCTACGAGCAGTACTTC.

This clonotype was recorded many times. The chain combines TRBV15 with TRBJ1-4; possibly TRBD1 for D (5 bases). Trimming left V 3 bases short and J 2 bases short, with 16 bases between. Germline V lookup: CDR1 LNHNV, CDR2 YYDKDF (reference sequence). This CDR3 spans 17 amino acids. CDR3 sequence (DNA): TGTGCCACCAGCAGGGGACCTTGGGGAAGGACTAATGAAAAACTGTTTTTT. Amino acid sequence: CATSRGPWGRTNEKLFF.

Concerning this clonotype: The junction departs from germline at one end; a sequencing error may be responsible. The chain links TRBV27 to TRBJ2-6, with TRBD2 matching over 15 bases. Germline CDR1 MNHEY, CDR2 SMNVEV (reference sequence). The CDR3 extends over 19 amino acids. The CDR3 is CASRGLAGGLLVGANVLTF. The CDR3 region has the DNA TGTGCCAGCAGGGGACTAGCGGGGGGCCTTTTGGTTGGGGCCAACGTCCTGACCTTC.

The chain couples TRBV30 to TRBJ2-7, with D unclear. Trimming took 4 bases from V and 3 from J, leaving 22 bases between them. Per germline, CDR1 GTSNPN and CDR2 SVGIG (reference sequence). The CDR3 spans 16 residues. For the CDR3, the DNA is TGTGCCTGGACCAGGACCTACAACGTAGGGCTCTACGAGCAGTACTTC. As protein: CAWTRTYNVGLYEQYF.

There are many counts of this clonotype. The chain joins TRBV29-1 to TRBJ1-4; D is possibly TRBD1 (5 bases). CDR3 size: 12 residues. Trimming pared 7 bases from V and 6 bases from J, leaving 12 bases between. Per germline, CDR1 SQVTM and CDR2 ANQGSEA. Written as DNA, the CDR3 is TGCAGCGGGGTGGGGGTTGATGAAAAACTGTTTTTT. Residues: CSGVGVDEKLFF.

The V call is TRBV2, the J call TRBJ1-1; no clear D gene. Trimming removed 5 bases from V and 1 base from J, with 11 bases in between. CDR3 length: 14 amino acids. The V gene's germline CDR1 is SNHLY and CDR2 FYNNEI. For the CDR3, the DNA is TGTGCCAGCAGTCTCCGAATGGAGAACACTGAAGCTTTCTTT. This encodes CASSLRMENTEAFF.

This clonotype was observed a handful of times. The V and J genes are TRBV3-1 and TRBJ1-2; the match to TRBD1 covers 7 bases. CDR3 size: 15 residues. The germline V gene encodes CDR1 LGHDT and CDR2 YNNKEL (reference sequence). V was clipped by 5 bases and J by 1 base; unmatched bases: 7. CDR3 DNA: TGTGCCAGCAGCTATACAGGGGCATATAACTATGGCTACACCTTC. Amino acid sequence: CASSYTGAYNYGYTF.

Regarding this clonotype: Just one base apart from a much larger clone, this may be a read error. The V call is TRBV10-3, the J call TRBJ2-3; TRBD2 agrees at 12 bases. After removal of 6 bases from V and 10 bases from J, the junction contained 8 bases not matched to a gene. From germline, CDR1 is ENHRY and CDR2 SYGVKD. This CDR3 contains 14 residues. CDR3 region: CAIRRLAGEAAQYF. In DNA, the CDR3 is TGTGCCATCAGAAGACTAGCGGGAGAGGCTGCGCAGTATTTT.

This rearrangement joins TRBV5-8 to TRBJ1-1, with D unclear. Germline assignment: CDR1 SGHTS and CDR2 YDEGEE. CDR3 length equals 13 residues. Trimming removed 0 bases at V and 11 bases at J, with 14 bases between. CDR3 nucleotides: TGTGCCAGCAGCTTGGGTCGGGATTTGTCGGCTTTCTTT. Its translation is CASSLGRDLSAFF.

Comment on this clonotype: A much larger clone differs by one base, so this may be a read error. The chain couples TRBV19 to TRBJ2-7; no firm D call. Germline values: CDR1 LNHDA, CDR2 SQIVND (reference sequence). The CDR3 has 13 amino acids. CDR3 amino acids: CASSIKPPYGQYF. DNA for the CDR3: TGTGCCAGTAGTATAAAGCCCCCCTACGGGCAGTACTTC.

The rearrangement uses TRBV20-1 and TRBJ2-1, with D maybe TRBD2 (6 bases). The CDR3 length is 15 residues. V shed 5 bases and J shed 3 bases, with 17 bases lying between them. Germline V lookup: CDR1 DFQATT, CDR2 SNEGSKA (reference sequence). The CDR3 sequence is CSAFRPGANYNEQFF. The CDR3 DNA sequence: TGCAGTGCTTTCCGCCCGGGAGCGAACTACAATGAGCAGTTCTTC.

The chain combines TRBV20-1 with TRBJ2-1; tentatively, D is TRBD2 (5 bases). Germline V gene data show CDR1 as DFQATT and CDR2 as SNEGSKA (reference sequence). The CDR3 is made up of 15 amino acids. V lost 4 bases and J 0 bases, leaving 13 bases between the germline ends. This CDR3 is CSATLGDSSYNEQFF. As DNA, the CDR3 is TGCAGTGCTACCCTCGGGGATAGCTCCTACAATGAGCAGTTCTTC.